This T cell receptor (beta chain) appears in the sequencing data of a study of Graves' ophthalmopathy and Graves' hyperthyroidism. General study results and limits: An approximately 83% specificity and about 90% sensitivity were achieved by a 13-signature model that separated ophthalmopathy from stable hyperthyroidism.

Note on this clonotype: Antigen unknown.

There are 16 residues in the CDR3. Germline V lookup: CDR1 ENHRY, CDR2 SYGVKD. V was trimmed by 4 bases and J by 5 bases, leaving 20 bases between them. Researchers took RNA transcripts and amplified TCR beta CDR3 regions from them. First-round RT-PCR relied on HTBI primers, and a second-round multiplex PCR came next. TCRdb re-called the multiplex PCR reads through MiXCR, storing one row per CDR3 protein. The sample shows 650,000 to 800,000 distinct CDR3 sequences, about 38% of them seen only once. V gene TRBV10-3 combines with J gene TRBJ2-5; D is possibly TRBD1 or TRBD2 (6 bases each). The TCR originated in an adult man with Graves' ophthalmopathy. The sequencing sample was made of peripheral blood. The CDR3 DNA follows: TGTGCCATCAGTGGTTTGCATTCGGGGGCGGTTGAGACCCAGTACTTC. This encodes CAISGLHSGAVETQYF.